The sequence of this TCR beta chain was determined in a study of blood T cell repertoires in COVID-19. Study information: Nucleic acid was either cDNA or gDNA, and it came from T cells, B-cell-depleted T cells, or PBMCs.

Authors' analysis steps: Nucleated cell counts were estimated from reference gene primer amplification. Sequenced by immunoSEQ multiplex PCR; TCRdb stores in-frame clones only, minus some. The V and J calls and clone size are taken from that table; D and trimming were inferred from the DNA. The sample includes about 270,000 clones, roughly 85% seen only once; the top ten take 8.5% to 9.5%. Trimming left V 1 base short and J 1 base short, with 7 bases between. The CDR3 runs to 14 residues. Per germline, CDR1 KGHSH and CDR2 LQKENI. This TCR came from a woman between 50 and 59 years old who had recovered from COVID-19. Material: peripheral blood. The gene calls are TRBV18 and TRBJ1-1; D gene unclear. The CDR3 DNA reads TGTGCCAGCTCACCACAGGAGGAGAACACTGAAGCTTTCTTT. It translates to CASSPQEENTEAFF.